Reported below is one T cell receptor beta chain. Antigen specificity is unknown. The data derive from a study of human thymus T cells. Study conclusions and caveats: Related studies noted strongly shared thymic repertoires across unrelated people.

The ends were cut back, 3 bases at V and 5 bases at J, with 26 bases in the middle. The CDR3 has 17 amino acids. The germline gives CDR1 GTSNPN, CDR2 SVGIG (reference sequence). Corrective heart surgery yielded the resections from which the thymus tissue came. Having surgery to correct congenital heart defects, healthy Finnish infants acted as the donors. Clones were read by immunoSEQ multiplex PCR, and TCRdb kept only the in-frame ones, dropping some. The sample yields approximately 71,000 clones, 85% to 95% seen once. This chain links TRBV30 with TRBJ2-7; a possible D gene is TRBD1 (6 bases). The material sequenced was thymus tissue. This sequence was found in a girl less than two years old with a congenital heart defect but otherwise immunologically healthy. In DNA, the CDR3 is TGTGCCTGGAGGCCGCTGACAGGAAGTTGGTTGGTAGACGAGCAGTACTTC. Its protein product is CAWRPLTGSWLVDEQYF.